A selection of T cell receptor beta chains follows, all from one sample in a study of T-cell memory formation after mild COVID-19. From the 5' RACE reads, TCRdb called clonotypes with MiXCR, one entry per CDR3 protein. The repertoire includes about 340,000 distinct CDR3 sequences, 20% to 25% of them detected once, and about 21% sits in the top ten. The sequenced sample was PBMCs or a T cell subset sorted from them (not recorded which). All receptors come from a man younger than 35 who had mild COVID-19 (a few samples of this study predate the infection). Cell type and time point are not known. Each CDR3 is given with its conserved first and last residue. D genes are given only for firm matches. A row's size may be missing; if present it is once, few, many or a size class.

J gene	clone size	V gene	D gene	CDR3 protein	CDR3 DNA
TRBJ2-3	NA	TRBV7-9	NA	CASTPRGPLTDTQYF	TGTGCCAGCACCCCCCGGGGACCACTCACAGATACGCAGTATTTT
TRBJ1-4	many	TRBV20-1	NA	CSARGWGSDEKLFF	TGCAGTGCTAGAGGGTGGGGGTCCGATGAAAAACTGTTTTTT
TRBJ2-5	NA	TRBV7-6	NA	CASSLIVTETQYF	TGTGCCAGCAGCTTGATAGTAACAGAGACCCAGTACTTC
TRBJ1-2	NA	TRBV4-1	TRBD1	CASSQLRQGDGYTF	TGCGCCAGCAGCCAGCTAAGACAGGGGGATGGCTACACCTTC
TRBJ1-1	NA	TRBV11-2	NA	CASSLFPAGAEAFF	TGTGCCAGCAGCTTATTCCCGGCCGGCGCTGAAGCTTTCTTT
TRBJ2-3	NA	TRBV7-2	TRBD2	CASSRSGLAVGDTQYF	TGTGCCAGCAGCCGTTCGGGACTAGCGGTTGGCGATACGCAGTATTTT
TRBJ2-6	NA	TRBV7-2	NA	CASSLGRELVNVLTF	TGTGCCAGCAGCTTAGGGAGGGAACTTGTTAACGTCCTGACTTTC
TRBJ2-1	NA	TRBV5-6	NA	CASSLGVGEKQFF	TGTGCCAGCAGCTTGGGCGTCGGGGAAAAGCAGTTCTTC
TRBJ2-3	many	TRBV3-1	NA	CASSRVVASTDTQYF	TGTGCCAGCAGCCGGGTTGTTGCTAGCACAGATACGCAGTATTTT
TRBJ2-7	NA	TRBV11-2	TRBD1	CASSLRDRGHYSSYEQYF	TGTGCCAGCAGCCTCCGGGACAGGGGCCACTACAGCTCCTACGAGCAGTACTTC
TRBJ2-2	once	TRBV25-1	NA	CASTGDSRELFF	TGTGCCAGCACCGGGGACTCTCGGGAGCTGTTTTTT
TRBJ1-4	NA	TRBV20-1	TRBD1	CSANPGQGGFEKLFF	TGCAGTGCTAACCCTGGACAGGGTGGTTTTGAAAAACTGTTTTTT
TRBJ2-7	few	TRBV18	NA	CASSPQINSYEQYF	TGTGCCAGCTCACCACAGATAAATTCCTACGAGCAGTACTTC
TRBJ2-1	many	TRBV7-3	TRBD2	CASSSRGRGAHNEQFF	TGTGCCAGCAGCTCCCGCGGGCGGGGGGCGCACAATGAGCAGTTCTTC
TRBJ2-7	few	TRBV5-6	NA	CASSSTDGTYEQYF	TGTGCCAGCAGCTCGACTGACGGAACCTACGAGCAGTACTTC
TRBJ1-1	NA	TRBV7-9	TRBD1	CASSADRGGTEAFF	TGTGCCAGCAGCGCGGACAGGGGAGGGACTGAAGCTTTCTTT
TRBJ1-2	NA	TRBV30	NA	CAWSPGGGYTF	TGTGCCTGGAGTCCGGGGGGAGGCTACACCTTC
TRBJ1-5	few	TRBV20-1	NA	CSARSSGLSNQPQHF	TGCAGTGCTAGGTCCTCCGGACTTAGCAATCAGCCCCAGCATTTT
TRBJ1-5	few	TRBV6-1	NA	CASSEVRGDPQHF	TGTGCCAGCAGTGAAGTACGGGGAGATCCCCAGCATTTT
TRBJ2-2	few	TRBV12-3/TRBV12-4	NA	CASSYVGSNTGELFF	TGTGCCAGCAGTTATGTGGGCTCGAACACCGGGGAGCTGTTTTTT
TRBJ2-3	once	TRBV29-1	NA	CSVTRMTSTDTQYF	TGCAGCGTCACTAGGATGACTAGCACAGATACGCAGTATTTT
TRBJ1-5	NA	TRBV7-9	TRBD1	CASSFTGGYEPQHF	TGTGCCAGCAGCTTTACAGGGGGCTATGAGCCCCAGCATTTT
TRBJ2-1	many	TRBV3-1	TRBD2	CASSQRSVGSGLAGFEQFF	TGTGCCAGCAGCCAACGAAGCGTCGGGAGCGGACTAGCGGGGTTTGAGCAGTTCTTC
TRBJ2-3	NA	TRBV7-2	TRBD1	CASSPMDRPDTQYF	TGTGCCAGCAGCCCCATGGACAGGCCAGATACGCAGTATTTT
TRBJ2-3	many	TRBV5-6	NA	CASSLGSSTDTQYF	TGTGCCAGCAGCTTGGGCTCTAGCACAGATACGCAGTATTTT
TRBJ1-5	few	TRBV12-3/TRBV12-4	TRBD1	CASRTGSRQPQHF	TGTGCCAGCAGGACAGGGAGTCGACAGCCCCAGCATTTT
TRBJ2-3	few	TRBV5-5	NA	CASSSRRGSTDTQYF	TGTGCCAGCAGCTCACGCCGGGGCAGCACAGATACGCAGTATTTT
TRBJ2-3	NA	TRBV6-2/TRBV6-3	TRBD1	CASRRLDRATDTQYF	TGTGCCAGCAGGCGACTCGACAGGGCCACAGATACGCAGTATTTT
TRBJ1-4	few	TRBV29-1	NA	CSAVDGQNEKLFF	TGCAGCGCGGTGGACGGCCAAAATGAAAAACTGTTTTTT
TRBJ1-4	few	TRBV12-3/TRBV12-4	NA	CASSLMGASEKLFF	TGTGCCAGCAGTTTAATGGGGGCTAGTGAAAAACTGTTTTTT
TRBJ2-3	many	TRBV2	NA	CASSEAWRIGTDTQYF	TGTGCCAGCAGTGAAGCATGGCGGATCGGCACAGATACGCAGTATTTT
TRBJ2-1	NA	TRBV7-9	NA	CASSIQGLHNEQFF	TGTGCCAGCAGCATACAGGGTCTCCACAATGAGCAGTTCTTC
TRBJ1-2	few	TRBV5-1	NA	CASSSGPSSASGYTF	TGCGCCAGCAGCTCCGGACCTTCCTCCGCCTCTGGCTACACCTTC
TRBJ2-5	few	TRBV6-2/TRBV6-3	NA	CASSQPPTETQYF	TGTGCCAGCAGTCAGCCCCCTACGGAGACCCAGTACTTC
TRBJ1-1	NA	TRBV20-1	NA	CSATHRVNTEAFF	TGCAGTGCTACACATCGGGTTAACACTGAAGCTTTCTTT
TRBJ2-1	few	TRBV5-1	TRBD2	CASSLTSGNNEQFF	TGCGCCAGCAGCTTGACTAGCGGAAACAATGAGCAGTTCTTC
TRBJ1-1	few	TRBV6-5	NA	CASSYVAGLNTEAFF	TGTGCCAGCAGTTACGTCGCAGGATTGAACACTGAAGCTTTCTTT
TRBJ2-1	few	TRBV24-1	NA	CATSDSLGVGDEQFF	TGTGCCACCAGTGATTCTCTAGGGGTTGGGGATGAGCAGTTCTTC
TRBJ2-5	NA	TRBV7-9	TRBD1	CASSTRDSAQETQYF	TGTGCCAGCAGCACCCGGGACAGTGCCCAAGAGACCCAGTACTTC
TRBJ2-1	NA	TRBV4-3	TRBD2	CASSQEPGLASSEQFF	TGCGCCAGCAGCCAAGAACCGGGACTAGCGAGCAGTGAGCAGTTCTTC
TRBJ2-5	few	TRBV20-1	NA	CSAITGAGETQYF	TGCAGTGCTATCACGGGGGCGGGGGAGACCCAGTACTTC
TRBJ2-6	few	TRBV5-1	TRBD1	CASSPGQGWSGANVLTF	TGCGCCAGCAGCCCGGGACAGGGGTGGTCTGGGGCCAACGTCCTGACTTTC
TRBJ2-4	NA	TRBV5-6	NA	CASTLRQGSGSIQYF	TGTGCCAGCACCCTGCGGCAGGGAAGCGGTAGCATTCAGTACTTC
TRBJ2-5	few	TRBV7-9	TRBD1	CASTLSVRTGGKETQYF	TGTGCCAGCACTCTGAGCGTCCGGACAGGGGGAAAGGAGACCCAGTACTTC
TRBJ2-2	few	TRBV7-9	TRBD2	CASSLPASGGNTGELFF	TGTGCCAGCAGCCTCCCGGCTAGCGGGGGGAACACCGGGGAGCTGTTTTTT
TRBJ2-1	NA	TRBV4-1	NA	CASSQTAYAEQFF	TGCGCCAGCAGCCAGACAGCTTACGCTGAGCAGTTCTTC
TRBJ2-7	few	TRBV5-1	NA	CASSLVHWGPDEQYF	TGCGCCAGCAGCTTGGTTCACTGGGGCCCCGACGAGCAGTACTTC
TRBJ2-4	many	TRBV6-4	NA	CASVGGRIQYF	TGTGCCAGCGTAGGGGGACGGATTCAGTACTTC
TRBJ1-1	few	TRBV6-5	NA	CASSYVFQSQEAFF	TGTGCCAGCAGTTACGTCTTTCAGTCACAGGAAGCTTTCTTT
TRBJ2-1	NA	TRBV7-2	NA	CASSLGSGFTRNEQFF	TGTGCCAGCAGCTTAGGGAGCGGGTTCACTCGAAATGAGCAGTTCTTC
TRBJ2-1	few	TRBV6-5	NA	CASSSTAGPYNEQFF	TGTGCCAGCAGTTCAACGGCAGGGCCCTACAATGAGCAGTTCTTC
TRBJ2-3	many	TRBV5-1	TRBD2	CASSFSYAGGNTDTQYF	TGCGCCAGCAGCTTCTCCTATGCGGGGGGAAATACAGATACGCAGTATTTT
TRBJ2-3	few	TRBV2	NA	CASSEIFADTQYF	TGTGCCAGCAGTGAAATTTTTGCAGATACGCAGTATTTT
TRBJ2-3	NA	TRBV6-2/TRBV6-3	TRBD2	CASRWTSGGGTDTQYF	TGTGCCAGCAGATGGACTAGCGGGGGGGGCACAGATACGCAGTATTTT
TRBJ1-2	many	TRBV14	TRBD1	CASSQGLGRGPNYGYTF	TGTGCCAGCAGCCAAGGCCTAGGCAGGGGGCCCAACTATGGCTACACCTTC
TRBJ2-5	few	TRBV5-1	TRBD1	CASSTGQGAVGETQYF	TGCGCCAGCAGCACGGGACAGGGGGCCGTTGGGGAGACCCAGTACTTC